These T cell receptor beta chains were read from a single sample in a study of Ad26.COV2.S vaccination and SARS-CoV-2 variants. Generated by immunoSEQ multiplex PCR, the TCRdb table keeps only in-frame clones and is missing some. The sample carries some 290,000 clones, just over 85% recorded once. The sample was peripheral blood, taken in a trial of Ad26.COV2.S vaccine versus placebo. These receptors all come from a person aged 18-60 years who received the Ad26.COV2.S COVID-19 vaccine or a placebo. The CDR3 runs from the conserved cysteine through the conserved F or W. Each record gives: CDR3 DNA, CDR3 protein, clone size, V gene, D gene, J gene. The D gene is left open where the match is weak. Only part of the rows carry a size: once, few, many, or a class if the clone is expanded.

CDR3 DNA: TGTGCCAGCAGCTTGGGGACAGGCTCCGGGGAGCTGTTTTTT
CDR3 protein: CASSLGTGSGELFF
clone size: NA
V gene: TRBV5-6
D gene: TRBD1
J gene: TRBJ2-2

CDR3 DNA: TGTGCCAGCTCATGGGACGGCACAACAGATACGCAGTATTTT
CDR3 protein: CASSWDGTTDTQYF
clone size: few
V gene: TRBV18
D gene: NA
J gene: TRBJ2-3

CDR3 DNA: TGTGCCAGCAGCCAAGCTTCATCAGCATCCCTCTATGGCTACACCTTC
CDR3 protein: CASSQASSASLYGYTF
clone size: NA
V gene: TRBV3-1/TRBV3-2
D gene: NA
J gene: TRBJ1-2

CDR3 DNA: TGTGCCAGCTCACCACCGCTACGGGGGGCGGGAGAGACCCAGTACTTC
CDR3 protein: CASSPPLRGAGETQYF
clone size: NA
V gene: TRBV18
D gene: NA
J gene: TRBJ2-5

CDR3 DNA: TGTGCCAGCTCACCTCAACGGTGGAGCTCCTACAATGAGCAGTTCTTC
CDR3 protein: CASSPQRWSSYNEQFF
clone size: once
V gene: TRBV18
D gene: NA
J gene: TRBJ2-1

CDR3 DNA: TGTGCCTGGGACAGGAGAAATTCACCCCTCCACTTT
CDR3 protein: CAWDRRNSPLHF
clone size: NA
V gene: TRBV30
D gene: NA
J gene: TRBJ1-6

CDR3 DNA: TGTGCCAGCTCACCTAACACCGGCGGGGGCACTGAAGCTTTCTTT
CDR3 protein: CASSPNTGGGTEAFF
clone size: NA
V gene: TRBV18
D gene: NA
J gene: TRBJ1-1

CDR3 DNA: TGTGCCAGCAGCCCCAACCCGGGGGGGCCCGATACGCAGTATTTT
CDR3 protein: CASSPNPGGPDTQYF
clone size: NA
V gene: TRBV11-2
D gene: TRBD2
J gene: TRBJ2-3

CDR3 DNA: TGTGCCAGCTCACCAGGGAGCGGCGCGAACACTGAAGCTTTCTTT
CDR3 protein: CASSPGSGANTEAFF
clone size: once
V gene: TRBV18
D gene: NA
J gene: TRBJ1-1

CDR3 DNA: TGTGCCAGCAGCTTAGAAGGCTCTGGGGCCAACGTCCTGACTTTC
CDR3 protein: CASSLEGSGANVLTF
clone size: NA
V gene: TRBV7-8
D gene: NA
J gene: TRBJ2-6

CDR3 DNA: TGTGCCAGCAGCCTATTCATAAGGCGGGGATCAAATAATTCACCCCTCCACTTT
CDR3 protein: CASSLFIRRGSNNSPLHF
clone size: NA
V gene: TRBV5-4
D gene: NA
J gene: TRBJ1-6

CDR3 DNA: TGCGCCAGCAGCTTGGGATGGGGTACTAGGACCAATGAGCAGTTCTTC
CDR3 protein: CASSLGWGTRTNEQFF
clone size: few
V gene: TRBV5-1
D gene: NA
J gene: TRBJ2-1

CDR3 DNA: TGCGCCAGCAGCGGTATATTGGGACAGAGCTCTGGGGCCAACGTCCTGACTTTC
CDR3 protein: CASSGILGQSSGANVLTF
clone size: NA
V gene: TRBV5-1
D gene: TRBD1
J gene: TRBJ2-6

CDR3 DNA: TGTGCTAGTGGTTCGGGACAGACTAGCAATCAGCCCCAGCATTTT
CDR3 protein: CASGSGQTSNQPQHF
clone size: NA
V gene: TRBV12-5
D gene: TRBD1
J gene: TRBJ1-5

CDR3 DNA: TGTGCCAGCAGCTTACCGGGCGGTGCGGAACTGTTTTTT
CDR3 protein: CASSLPGGAELFF
clone size: NA
V gene: TRBV11-2
D gene: NA
J gene: TRBJ1-4

CDR3 DNA: TGTGCCAGCAGCTTAGCTGGGCGAACCGGGGAGCTGTTTTTT
CDR3 protein: CASSLAGRTGELFF
clone size: NA
V gene: TRBV7-2
D gene: NA
J gene: TRBJ2-2

CDR3 DNA: TGTGCCAGCAGCTTGGAGGGTCTGAGAGAGACCCAGTACTTC
CDR3 protein: CASSLEGLRETQYF
clone size: NA
V gene: TRBV5-4
D gene: NA
J gene: TRBJ2-5

CDR3 DNA: TGTGCCAGCAAGGGCCAGGGAACTATTCAGCCCCAGCATTTT
CDR3 protein: CASKGQGTIQPQHF
clone size: few
V gene: TRBV27
D gene: NA
J gene: TRBJ1-5

CDR3 DNA: TGTGCCAGCAGCCCTGCCGTCGGTTCGGGGGCGGGGAGGGAGCAGTTCTTC
CDR3 protein: CASSPAVGSGAGREQFF
clone size: NA
V gene: TRBV11-3
D gene: NA
J gene: TRBJ2-1

CDR3 DNA: TGTGCCAGCAGTTACAGACAGAACACTGAAGCTTTCTTT
CDR3 protein: CASSYRQNTEAFF
clone size: NA
V gene: TRBV6-2/TRBV6-3
D gene: NA
J gene: TRBJ1-1

CDR3 DNA: TGCAGCGTTTGGGGCACTGAAGCTTTCTTT
CDR3 protein: CSVWGTEAFF
clone size: NA
V gene: TRBV29-1
D gene: NA
J gene: TRBJ1-1

CDR3 DNA: TGCGCCATCTCAACCCGTAATTCACCCCTCCACTTT
CDR3 protein: CAISTRNSPLHF
clone size: NA
V gene: TRBV23-1
D gene: NA
J gene: TRBJ1-6

CDR3 DNA: TGTGCCAGTAGCCCGCTCATCTTACAGGCTCTCAGGGGTCCAGCTAACTATGGCTACACCTTC
CDR3 protein: CASSPLILQALRGPANYGYTF
clone size: NA
V gene: TRBV19
D gene: NA
J gene: TRBJ1-2

CDR3 DNA: TGCGCCAGCAGCTTGGGACCAGGGAGCACTGAAGCTTTCTTT
CDR3 protein: CASSLGPGSTEAFF
clone size: NA
V gene: TRBV5-1
D gene: NA
J gene: TRBJ1-1

CDR3 DNA: TGTGCCAGCAGCTTAGCGGGGGGTCTTAATTCACCCCTCCACTTT
CDR3 protein: CASSLAGGLNSPLHF
clone size: NA
V gene: TRBV7-2
D gene: NA
J gene: TRBJ1-6

CDR3 DNA: TGTGCCAGCAGCTACACCGAGGGGACAGCGAACTATGGCTACACCTTC
CDR3 protein: CASSYTEGTANYGYTF
clone size: NA
V gene: TRBV11-2
D gene: TRBD1
J gene: TRBJ1-2

CDR3 DNA: TGTGCCAGCCGCTACACCGAGGGATACGAAAAACTGTTTTTT
CDR3 protein: CASRYTEGYEKLFF
clone size: NA
V gene: TRBV6-5
D gene: NA
J gene: TRBJ1-4

CDR3 DNA: TGTGCCAGCAGTGGCCGGGGAAATCAGCCCCAGCATTTT
CDR3 protein: CASSGRGNQPQHF
clone size: NA
V gene: TRBV2
D gene: NA
J gene: TRBJ1-5

CDR3 DNA: TGCGCCAGCAGTCAAAGTTTCAGGGATAGCAATCAGCCCCAGCATTTT
CDR3 protein: CASSQSFRDSNQPQHF
clone size: once
V gene: TRBV23-1
D gene: NA
J gene: TRBJ1-5

CDR3 DNA: TGTGCCAGCAGCTTGGACAGGCAACTGGATAGCAATCAGCCCCAGCATTTT
CDR3 protein: CASSLDRQLDSNQPQHF
clone size: NA
V gene: TRBV11-2
D gene: TRBD1
J gene: TRBJ1-5

CDR3 DNA: TGTGCCAGCAGCCGGTGGACTAACCGAGGGGGGTCCTACAATGAGCAGTTCTTC
CDR3 protein: CASSRWTNRGGSYNEQFF
clone size: NA
V gene: TRBV7-9
D gene: NA
J gene: TRBJ2-1

CDR3 DNA: TGTGCCAGCTCACCACTACAGATGAACACTGAAGCTTTCTTT
CDR3 protein: CASSPLQMNTEAFF
clone size: NA
V gene: TRBV18
D gene: NA
J gene: TRBJ1-1

CDR3 DNA: TGCGCCAGCAGCTTGGGTTCCGGGGAAGGGGCTAACACCTTC
CDR3 protein: CASSLGSGEGANTF
clone size: NA
V gene: TRBV5-1
D gene: NA
J gene: TRBJ1-2

CDR3 DNA: TGTGCCAGCAGTGAAGCGATAGGAGGAGGACAGGAGTACACCGGGGAGCTGTTTTTT
CDR3 protein: CASSEAIGGGQEYTGELFF
clone size: NA
V gene: TRBV6-1
D gene: TRBD1
J gene: TRBJ2-2

CDR3 DNA: TGTGCCAGCAGCCCCGGACTAGCGGGGGGCGGGGAGACCCAGTACTTC
CDR3 protein: CASSPGLAGGGETQYF
clone size: NA
V gene: TRBV6-2/TRBV6-3
D gene: TRBD2
J gene: TRBJ2-5

CDR3 DNA: TGTGCCAGCAGCCTGACCCGGGACAGGGGTTCTCCAACTAATGAAAAACTGTTTTTT
CDR3 protein: CASSLTRDRGSPTNEKLFF
clone size: NA
V gene: TRBV3-1/TRBV3-2
D gene: TRBD1
J gene: TRBJ1-4

CDR3 DNA: TGTGCCAGCTCCCCTAAACTAGGGGGAGAGACCCAGTACTTC
CDR3 protein: CASSPKLGGETQYF
clone size: NA
V gene: TRBV18
D gene: NA
J gene: TRBJ2-5

CDR3 DNA: TGCGCCAGCAGCCAAGGGGGCAGCTATAATTCACCCCTCCACTTT
CDR3 protein: CASSQGGSYNSPLHF
clone size: NA
V gene: TRBV4-3
D gene: NA
J gene: TRBJ1-6

CDR3 DNA: TGCGCCAGCAGCTTAGTCGGGGATTGGACTGAAGCTTTCTTT
CDR3 protein: CASSLVGDWTEAFF
clone size: NA
V gene: TRBV5-1
D gene: NA
J gene: TRBJ1-1

CDR3 DNA: TGCGCCAGCAGCTTGGCGGACCGGGGGGGAGAGACCCAGTACTTC
CDR3 protein: CASSLADRGGETQYF
clone size: NA
V gene: TRBV5-1
D gene: TRBD2
J gene: TRBJ2-5

CDR3 DNA: TGTGCCAGCAGCCTCCCGGGGGCGAAAGACACCATATATTTT
CDR3 protein: CASSLPGAKDTIYF
clone size: NA
V gene: TRBV3-1/TRBV3-2
D gene: NA
J gene: TRBJ1-3

CDR3 DNA: TGTGCCAGCAGTGAGTCCTATTCACAGGGAGCCTATGGCTACACCTTC
CDR3 protein: CASSESYSQGAYGYTF
clone size: NA
V gene: TRBV6-1
D gene: NA
J gene: TRBJ1-2

CDR3 DNA: TGTGCCAGCTCAGGGACAGGGATAAATTCACCCCTCCACTTT
CDR3 protein: CASSGTGINSPLHF
clone size: NA
V gene: TRBV9
D gene: TRBD1
J gene: TRBJ1-6

CDR3 DNA: TGTGCCATCGACGGACAGGGACTACGCAATGAGCAGTTCTTC
CDR3 protein: CAIDGQGLRNEQFF
clone size: NA
V gene: TRBV10-3
D gene: NA
J gene: TRBJ2-1

CDR3 DNA: TGTGCCAGCAGCTTGCGGGGGGCGGTCTCCTACAATGAGCAGTTCTTC
CDR3 protein: CASSLRGAVSYNEQFF
clone size: NA
V gene: TRBV11-3
D gene: TRBD2
J gene: TRBJ2-1

CDR3 DNA: TGCGCCAGCAGCAAGGGACTCACTCCATCCAATACAGATACGCAGTATTTT
CDR3 protein: CASSKGLTPSNTDTQYF
clone size: NA
V gene: TRBV5-1
D gene: NA
J gene: TRBJ2-3

CDR3 DNA: TGCGCCAGCAGCTTGAGTGAGACCCAGTACTTC
CDR3 protein: CASSLSETQYF
clone size: NA
V gene: TRBV5-1
D gene: NA
J gene: TRBJ2-5

CDR3 DNA: TGCGCCAGCAGCTACGAGGAGACCCAGTACTTC
CDR3 protein: CASSYEETQYF
clone size: NA
V gene: TRBV5-1
D gene: NA
J gene: TRBJ2-5

CDR3 DNA: TGTGCCAGCAGGGGCTTTGAGAACACTGAAGCTTTCTTT
CDR3 protein: CASRGFENTEAFF
clone size: NA
V gene: TRBV25-1
D gene: NA
J gene: TRBJ1-1

CDR3 DNA: TGTGCCTGGAGTGTAGGGGTGAGCACCGGGGAGCTGTTTTTT
CDR3 protein: CAWSVGVSTGELFF
clone size: few
V gene: TRBV30
D gene: NA
J gene: TRBJ2-2

CDR3 DNA: TGCGCCAGCCGCCAGACTAGCGGGGCCAACTACGAGCAGTACTTC
CDR3 protein: CASRQTSGANYEQYF
clone size: NA
V gene: TRBV5-1
D gene: TRBD2
J gene: TRBJ2-7

CDR3 DNA: TGTGCCAGCAGTTACTCTCCGACAGGGGGGTACGAGCAGTACTTC
CDR3 protein: CASSYSPTGGYEQYF
clone size: NA
V gene: TRBV6-5
D gene: TRBD1
J gene: TRBJ2-7

CDR3 DNA: TGTGCCAGTAGTACTGCCGCGGCTAGCGGGGTATACGAGCAGTACTTC
CDR3 protein: CASSTAAASGVYEQYF
clone size: once
V gene: TRBV19
D gene: TRBD2
J gene: TRBJ2-7

CDR3 DNA: TGTGCCAGCAGCCTGGGGGGGACAGAGGCCCTTGGTGCCACCTTC
CDR3 protein: CASSLGGTEALGATF
clone size: NA
V gene: TRBV25-1
D gene: TRBD1
J gene: TRBJ1-2

CDR3 DNA: TGTGCCACCAGCAGAGAACGTGCCTACGAGCAGTACTTC
CDR3 protein: CATSRERAYEQYF
clone size: NA
V gene: TRBV15
D gene: NA
J gene: TRBJ2-7